These T cell receptor beta chains were read from a single sample in a study of cytomegalovirus exposure and HLA in healthy donors. Here immunoSEQ multiplex PCR was the method, and the copy in TCRdb shows in-frame clones only, minus some. The sample has over 100,000 clones; approximately 92% are singletons. Sequencing was performed on PBMCs. The receptor set was obtained from a young woman in good health and CMV-seronegative. CDR3s include the opening cysteine and the closing phenylalanine or tryptophan. D genes are given only for firm matches. Clone sizes are given selectively: once, few, many, or a class where the clone is expanded.

TRBJ2-1 | . | TRBV18 | TRBD1 | TGTGCCAGCTCACCAAGGGACAGGGGGCCCCCTGAGCAGTTCTTC | CASSPRDRGPPEQFF
TRBJ1-2 | . | TRBV6-6 | . | TGTGCCAGCAGGTACCGACAGGCCCCCTATGGCTACACCTTC | CASRYRQAPYGYTF
TRBJ1-2 | . | TRBV6-5 | TRBD1 | TGTGCCAGCAGTTACACGACAGGGGTGCATGGCTACACCTTC | CASSYTTGVHGYTF
TRBJ2-2 | . | TRBV5-1 | TRBD1 | TGCGCCAGCAGAGACAGGGTCCCCACCGGGGAGCTGTTTTTT | CASRDRVPTGELFF
TRBJ2-7 | . | TRBV19 | . | TGTGCCAGTAGTATTTCGGCTCCGGGAGAGCAGTACTTC | CASSISAPGEQYF
TRBJ2-2 | . | TRBV6-6 | . | TGTGCCAGCACTGAGCCTCGAACCACCGGGGAGCTGTTTTTT | CASTEPRTTGELFF
TRBJ2-1 | . | TRBV5-1 | TRBD2 | TGCGCCAGCACGCGGGAAGGGAGCGGGAAGTTCTTC | CASTREGSGKFF
TRBJ2-5 | . | TRBV5-1 | . | TGCGCCAGCAGCTTGGCTCGTCCAGAGACCCAGTACTTC | CASSLARPETQYF
TRBJ2-7 | . | TRBV5-8 | TRBD1 | TGTGCCAGCAGCTTTCTCCTCGGGACAGGGCCCGCCTACGAGCAGTACTTC | CASSFLLGTGPAYEQYF
TRBJ1-1 | . | TRBV15 | . | TGTGCCACCAGCGCAGGGGCGAAAATCTCCCACTCTATGAACACTGAAGCTTTCTTT | CATSAGAKISHSMNTEAFF
TRBJ2-3 | . | TRBV27 | TRBD2 | TGTGCCAGCAGGGGACTAGCGGGGGGGGAGAACACAGATACGCAGTATTTT | CASRGLAGGENTDTQYF
TRBJ2-3 | . | TRBV6-5 | . | TGTGCCAGCAGCCGCATTAGAGGAGATACGCAGTATTTT | CASSRIRGDTQYF
TRBJ2-1 | . | TRBV10-2 | TRBD2 | TGCGCCAGCACCACGGCGGGGCTAGCGGGGGGCCCACAGTACAATGAGCAGTTCTTC | CASTTAGLAGGPQYNEQFF
TRBJ2-3 | . | TRBV6-5 | . | TGTGCCAGCAGTTACCGGGACAACACAGATACGCAGTATTTT | CASSYRDNTDTQYF
TRBJ2-7 | . | TRBV9 | TRBD1 | TGTGCCAGCGGGTCTTACAGGGGGACCATCTACGAGCAGTACTTC | CASGSYRGTIYEQYF
TRBJ1-2 | . | TRBV4-1 | TRBD1 | TGCGCCAGCAGCCGCCTCAGACAGGGGGCTTTTGCTAACTATGGCTACACCTTC | CASSRLRQGAFANYGYTF
TRBJ1-3 | . | TRBV12-5 | . | TGTGCTAGTGGTTTGGCCCCTCAGGGTGAGGGAAACACCATATATTTT | CASGLAPQGEGNTIYF
TRBJ2-5 | . | TRBV10-3 | TRBD2 | TGTGCCATCAGGGAGGGGGGGCGGGGGGGAAACCAAGAGACCCAGTACTTC | CAIREGGRGGNQETQYF
TRBJ2-5 | . | TRBV7-9 | TRBD1 | TGTGCCAGCAGCTCGCCTTCCCACAGGGGTGGAGAGACCCAGTACTTC | CASSSPSHRGGETQYF
TRBJ1-6 | . | TRBV7-9 | . | TGTGCCAGCAGCTTAGTGCCAGGGGAGAATTCACCCCTCCACTTT | CASSLVPGENSPLHF
TRBJ1-5 | few | TRBV4-1 | . | TGCGCCAGCAGCCAGGACTCCGGTCAGCCCCAGCATTTT | CASSQDSGQPQHF
TRBJ1-6 | . | TRBV6-6 | . | TGTGCCAGCAGATACGACTCGAGCTCCTATAATTCACCCCTCCACTTT | CASRYDSSSYNSPLHF
TRBJ2-3 | few | TRBV7-9 | . | TGTGCCAGCAGCTTCTTCGGGGGTACGACAGATACGCAGTATTTT | CASSFFGGTTDTQYF
TRBJ2-2 | . | TRBV5-1 | TRBD2 | TGCGCCAGCAGCTTGCCGGGACTAGCGGGGGCCGGGGAGCTGTTTTTT | CASSLPGLAGAGELFF
TRBJ1-1 | . | TRBV6-5 | . | TGTGCCAGCAGTTCCCAGGTTTTGAACACTGAAGCTTTCTTT | CASSSQVLNTEAFF
TRBJ2-1 | . | TRBV18 | . | TGTGCCAGCTCCCCGGGACTCCCGCCCTACAATGAGCAGTTCTTC | CASSPGLPPYNEQFF
TRBJ2-3 | . | TRBV5-1 | TRBD2 | TGCGCCAGCAGCTTGTTTGCGGGGGGCACAGATACGCAGTATTTT | CASSLFAGGTDTQYF
TRBJ1-6 | . | TRBV5-1 | TRBD1 | TGCGCCAGCAGCTTGGCCGGGACAGAGAATAATTCACCCCTCCACTTT | CASSLAGTENNSPLHF
TRBJ1-1 | . | TRBV5-1 | TRBD1 | TGCGCCAGCAGCCGACAGGGATCGAACACTGAAGCTTTCTTT | CASSRQGSNTEAFF
TRBJ1-3 | . | TRBV6-1 | . | TGTGCCAGCACAGACCGAGGGCTTCCCGGAAACACCATATATTTT | CASTDRGLPGNTIYF
TRBJ1-2 | . | TRBV2 | . | TGTGCCAGCAGTTTCTTACAGGGTAATGATGGCTACACCTTC | CASSFLQGNDGYTF
TRBJ1-1 | . | TRBV2 | TRBD1 | TGTGCCAGCAGTATCGGACAGGGCAGGACTGAAGCTTTCTTT | CASSIGQGRTEAFF
TRBJ1-6 | . | TRBV7-9 | . | TGTGCCAGCACTCAAGTGGTAGGAGTTAGCTCCTATAATTCACCCCTCCACTTT | CASTQVVGVSSYNSPLHF
TRBJ2-7 | . | TRBV7-2 | . | TGTGCCAGCAGCCCACGGCTACTAGCCTACGAGCAGTACTTC | CASSPRLLAYEQYF